This T cell receptor (beta chain) comes out of a study of Graves' ophthalmopathy and Graves' hyperthyroidism. Study conclusions and caveats: A model built from 13 signatures distinguished ophthalmopathy from stable hyperthyroidism with about 86% sensitivity and 81.08% specificity.

RNA transcripts served as template for amplifying TCR beta CDR3 sequences. First-round RT-PCR relied on HTBI primers, and a second-round multiplex PCR came next. TCRdb used MiXCR to reprocess the multiplex PCR reads, holding one entry per CDR3 protein. Counted here are fewer than 650,000 distinct CDR3 sequences, 22% occurring once; the ten biggest clones make up roughly 7.4%. V dropped 5 bases and J dropped 3 bases, with 13 bases sitting between them. Germline CDR1 LNHDA, CDR2 SQIVND (reference sequence). The CDR3 consists of 14 residues. In the case of this clonotype: Its antigen remains unidentified.

The sample comprised peripheral blood. The J gene is TRBJ1-1, the V gene TRBV19; no firm D call. This TCR was sampled from a woman aged 18-29 years with stable Graves' hyperthyroidism. Some clones in this sample may be carry-over from other donors' samples. CDR3: CASSPWETDTEAFF. CDR3 bases: TGTGCCAGTAGTCCATGGGAGACGGACACTGAAGCTTTCTTT.